Presented here are 17 T cell receptor beta chains from one specimen sequenced in a study of identical twins (dated by TCRdb to 2016 to 2018). The protocol used for the library was 5' RACE. Sequenced on an Illumina HiSeq 2000. TCRdb trimmed public reads at Q25 via fastp, called clones via MiXCR and kept in-frame beta chains. All rows with the same CDR3 protein become a single entry with the most common DNA and genes. This sample has roughly 710,000 distinct CDR3 sequences in its table, and 6% to 6.5% of those were observed once. The top ten clones comprise 1.5% to 2% of the sample. Material: naive T cells sorted from blood. What the cell subset or site label conveys for this sample: cells isolated with a human naive T-cell isolation kit. The receptors shown here come from a man between 18 and 35 years old in good health.

In this sample, this clonotype turned up many times. This chain links TRBV12-3 or TRBV12-4 with TRBJ2-7; no reliable D call. V dropped 3 bases and J dropped 4 bases, with 16 bases sitting between them. The CDR3 runs 15 residues. The CDR3 sequence is CASSFGRISVYEQYF. The CDR3 region has the DNA TGTGCCAGCAGTTTTGGCCGCATCAGCGTTTACGAGCAGTACTTC.

This clonotype was seen repeatedly, ten times or more. The rearrangement uses TRBV5-1 and TRBJ1-6; no firm D call. Germline V lookup: CDR1 SGHRS, CDR2 YFSETQ. The CDR3 is 12 residues long. V lost 4 bases, J lost 6 bases, and 5 bases lay in between. CDR3 sequence reads: CASSRFNSPLHF. In DNA form, the CDR3 reads TGCGCCAGCAGCAGGTTTAATTCACCCCTCCACTTT. Using reference TRBV5-1 and TRBJ1-6 for the parts outside the CDR3, the full variable domain is KAGVTQTPRYLIKTRGQQVTLSCSPISGHRSVSWYQQTPGQGLQFLFEYFSETQRNKGNFPGRFSGRQFSNSRSEMNVSTLELGDSALYLCASSRFNSPLHFGNGTRLTVT.

This clonotype has a handful of counts. This sequence joins TRBV7-9 and TRBJ2-5, with 10 bases matching TRBD1. Germline V gene data show CDR1 as SEHNR and CDR2 as FQNEAQ (reference sequence). CDR3 length equals 15 residues. Trimming took 5 bases from V and 5 from J; bases not matched to a gene: 8. CDR3 nucleotides: TGTGCCAGCAGCCCCGGGACAGGGGTTTGGGAGACCCAGTACTTC. This gives the protein CASSPGTGVWETQYF.

V usage is TRBV7-2 and J usage is TRBJ2-2, with 9 bases that match TRBD1. Germline lookup yields CDR1 SGHTA and CDR2 FQGNSA. CDR3 length: 15 residues. Trimming at V came to 4 bases and at J to 5 bases, leaving 5 bases not matched to a gene. The CDR3 region has the DNA TGTGCCAGCAGCTCCACAGGGGGCCTGACCGGGGAGCTGTTTTTT. Translation gives CASSSTGGLTGELFF.

This clonotype appeared many times. The V gene is TRBV20-1, the J gene TRBJ2-1, with 7 bases that match TRBD2. V was pared by 3 bases and J by 6 bases, with 11 bases of the junction left unmatched. The germline V gene encodes CDR1 DFQATT and CDR2 SNEGSKA (reference sequence). The length of the CDR3 is 15 residues. The CDR3 sequence: CSASKGGPLSNEQFF. In DNA form, the CDR3 reads TGCAGTGCTAGTAAGGGAGGGCCGTTAAGCAATGAGCAGTTCTTC.

This clonotype has at least ten counts. The rearrangement links TRBV14 to TRBJ2-5; weak D call: TRBD1 (5 bases). This CDR3 comprises 15 residues. With 7 bases removed from V and 2 bases from J, the gap between germline ends came to 17 bases. Germline V gene data show CDR1 as SGHDN and CDR2 as FVKESK. The CDR3 is CASTDRLGAQETQYF. Here the CDR3 DNA reads TGTGCCAGCACCGACCGGCTAGGGGCGCAAGAGACCCAGTACTTC.

This clonotype has at least ten counts. The chain is built from TRBV9 and TRBJ1-6; the D gene is possibly TRBD1 (5 bases). V lost 3 bases and J lost 2, with 9 bases in between. Germline assignment: CDR1 SGDLS and CDR2 YYNGEE. CDR3 length: 15 residues. Here the CDR3 DNA reads TGTGCCAGCAGCGGGGGGAACGCCTATAATTCACCCCTCCACTTT. Translated, it gives CASSGGNAYNSPLHF. Full variable domain (missing parts from reference TRBV9 and TRBJ1-6): DSGVTQTPKHLITATGQRVTLRCSPRSGDLSVYWYQQSLDQGLQFLIQYYNGEERAKGNILERFSAQQFPDLHSELNLSSLELGDSALYFCASSGGNAYNSPLHFGNGTRLTVT.

This clonotype came up many times. This chain joins TRBV5-6 and TRBJ2-5, with 7 bases fitting TRBD2. There are 15 residues in the CDR3. From germline, CDR1 is SGHDT and CDR2 YYEEEE. Trimming removed 0 bases from V and 3 bases from J; junction bases left unmatched: 5. This CDR3 reads CASSLAVAGEETQYF. CDR3 DNA: TGTGCCAGCAGCTTGGCCGTGGCGGGAGAAGAGACCCAGTACTTC.

This CDR3 reads CASSYSLEGTISGANVLTF. In DNA form, the CDR3 reads TGTGCCAGCAGTTACTCGTTGGAGGGTACTATCTCTGGGGCCAACGTCCTGACTTTC. The chain uses TRBV6-2 or TRBV6-3 and TRBJ2-6; TRBD2 might be the D (6 bases). Deletions cut 0 bases from V and 0 bases from J, with 15 bases between. This CDR3 comprises 19 residues. CDR1 and CDR2 from the germline V gene are MNHEY and SVGEGT.

V usage is TRBV7-6 and J usage is TRBJ2-7; D may correspond to TRBD1 or TRBD2 (6 bases each). V lost 2 bases, J lost 1 base, and 12 bases lay in between. The germline gives CDR1 SGHVS, CDR2 FNYEAQ. The CDR3 contains 15 residues. The CDR3 DNA reads TGTGCCAGCAGCTTACCTCAAGGGGGGTCCTACGAGCAGTACTTC. It is translated as CASSLPQGGSYEQYF.

This clonotype has ten or more counts. The V gene is TRBV7-2, the J gene TRBJ1-1; TRBD1 might be the D (6 bases). The germline V and J ends were trimmed by 5 bases and 5 bases, with 15 bases remaining between them. Per germline, CDR1 SGHTA and CDR2 FQGNSA. The CDR3 contains 14 residues. This CDR3 reads CASSTGGGNTEAFF. As DNA, the CDR3 is TGTGCCAGCAGCACCGGGGGCGGGAATACTGAAGCTTTCTTT.

This clonotype was observed many times. The chain carries TRBV5-1 and TRBJ1-5; D is undetermined. This CDR3 comprises 13 residues. Germline V lookup: CDR1 SGHRS, CDR2 YFSETQ. With 4 bases removed from V and 0 bases from J, the gap between germline ends came to 5 bases. This CDR3 is CASSQDSNQPQHF. In DNA, the CDR3 is TGCGCCAGCAGCCAAGATAGCAATCAGCCCCAGCATTTT.

The sample holds many counts of this clonotype. The chain recombines TRBV24-1 with TRBJ2-1; TRBD1 aligns across 9 bases. Germline-derived CDR1 and CDR2 are KGHDR and SFDVKD. V shed 4 bases and J 1 base; nucleotides not matched to a gene: 4. The CDR3 loop spans 16 amino acids. For the CDR3, the DNA is TGTGCCACCAGTGACTCCGGGACAGGGTCCTACAATGAGCAGTTCTTC. Protein: CATSDSGTGSYNEQFF.

In this sample, this clonotype turned up a few times. This chain connects TRBV7-2 to TRBJ2-6; D perhaps matches TRBD1 (5 bases). CDR3 length: 16 residues. V was clipped by 1 base and J by 0 bases, with 7 bases between them. In germline, CDR1 is SGHTA, CDR2 FQGNSA. CDR3 amino acids: CASSLGTGSGANVLTF. CDR3 nucleotides: TGTGCCAGCAGCTTAGGCACAGGCTCTGGGGCCAACGTCCTGACTTTC.

Ten or more counts support this clonotype. V usage is TRBV20-1 and J usage is TRBJ2-3; no definite D call. Germline V gene data show CDR1 as DFQATT and CDR2 as SNEGSKA (reference sequence). The V and J ends lost 4 bases and 2 bases respectively, with 13 bases between them. The CDR3 loop spans 14 amino acids. CDR3 loop: CSATAPLSTDTQYF. DNA of the CDR3: TGCAGTGCTACCGCCCCCCTCTCCACAGATACGCAGTATTTT.

This clonotype was observed at least ten times. V gene TRBV12-3 or TRBV12-4 combines with J gene TRBJ2-3; D not certain. Trimming shortened V by 1 base and J by 0 bases, and 8 bases separated the two germline ends. The CDR3 length is 15 residues. The CDR3 nucleotides read TGTGCCAGCAGTTTAGGAGTGACTAGCACAGATACGCAGTATTTT. This encodes CASSLGVTSTDTQYF.

At least ten counts were recorded for this clonotype. The chain has TRBV12-3 or TRBV12-4 and TRBJ2-7; D gene uncertain. The CDR3 covers 12 residues. Trimming took off 3 bases at V and 7 bases at J, with 10 bases between the two ends. Here the CDR3 DNA reads TGTGCCAGCAGTTTGGGCGCGCGTGAGCAGTACTTC. Translated: CASSLGAREQYF.